These 20 T cell receptor beta chains were all obtained from the same sample, sequenced in a study of identical twins. Via MiXCR, TCRdb re-called the 5' RACE reads, giving one row per CDR3 protein. The data contain nearly 900,000 distinct CDR3 sequences, roughly an eighth of them singletons. This sample also belongs to another study, concerning yellow fever vaccine responses in identical twins.

The sample was PBMCs. All receptors derive from a young woman in good health.

This clonotype appeared many times. The chain uses TRBV20-1 and TRBJ1-2, with D unclear. This CDR3 spans 12 amino acids. Germline CDR1 and CDR2: DFQATT and SNEGSKA (reference sequence). V was clipped by 4 bases and J by 2 bases, with 8 bases between them. Written as DNA, the CDR3 is TGCAGTGCTATACAACCGAACTATGGCTACACCTTC. Translation: CSAIQPNYGYTF.

This clonotype was counted a few times. The genes are TRBV10-1 and TRBJ2-2; either TRBD1 or TRBD2 may supply D (6 bases each). Trimming stripped 6 bases from V and 3 bases from J, with 11 bases between. This CDR3 spans 14 amino acids. CDR1 is WNHNN and CDR2 is SYGVQD in the germline V gene (reference sequence). Written as DNA, the CDR3 is TGCGCCAGCAGGGCGGGACATGACACCGGGGAGCTGTTTTTT. Protein sequence: CASRAGHDTGELFF.

This clonotype has a count of ten or more. The chain couples TRBV7-2 to TRBJ2-7; 7 bases fit TRBD1. V shed 5 bases, J shed 7 bases, and the junction held 8 bases outside the gene matches. Per the germline V gene, CDR1 is SGHTA and CDR2 is FQGNSA. The CDR3 contains 13 residues. The CDR3 coding sequence is TGTGCCAGCAGCGGCGACAGGGTAGGAGAGCAGTACTTC. Its protein is CASSGDRVGEQYF.

This chain joins TRBV19 and TRBJ1-1; weak D call: TRBD1 (6 bases). This CDR3 has 16 residues. The ends were cut back, 4 bases at V and 0 bases at J, with 15 bases in the middle. The germline gives CDR1 LNHDA, CDR2 SQIVND (reference sequence). The CDR3 nucleotides are TGTGCCAGTAGTACGGACAGCCTTTACATGAACACTGAAGCTTTCTTT. This sequence encodes CASSTDSLYMNTEAFF.

This clonotype turned up a few times. V is TRBV3-1 and J is TRBJ2-1; TRBD1 aligns across 9 bases. V lost 6 bases and J lost 14; bases outside the gene matches: 14. This CDR3 is built from 14 residues. Germline CDR1 reads LGHDT; CDR2 reads YNNKEL (reference sequence). In DNA, the CDR3 is TGTGCCAGCAGTCGATATAATGGGGACAGGGAGGAGTTCTTC. Encoded protein: CASSRYNGDREEFF.

This clonotype showed up many times. This chain connects TRBV12-3 or TRBV12-4 to TRBJ2-1, with 11 bases aligning to TRBD2. The CDR3 runs 17 residues. J was trimmed by 4 bases and V by 1 base; bases with no gene match: 6. CDR3 DNA sequence: TGTGCCAGCAGTTTAGTAGGGGGGACTAGCGGATACAATGAGCAGTTCTTC. Translation: CASSLVGGTSGYNEQFF.

The rearrangement uses TRBV4-2 and TRBJ2-7; perhaps TRBD2 as D (6 bases). The CDR3 is 14 amino acids. Germline V lookup: CDR1 LGHNA, CDR2 YNFKEQ. With 0 bases removed from V and 2 bases from J, the gap between germline ends came to 8 bases. CDR3 sequence: CASSQEGRTYEQYF. The CDR3, as DNA: TGTGCCAGCAGCCAAGAAGGGAGGACCTACGAGCAGTACTTC.

This clonotype was counted ten times or more. The rearrangement uses TRBV2 and TRBJ1-5; D is ambiguous. The ends were cut back, 1 base at V and 4 bases at J, with 11 bases in the middle. CDR3 length: 15 residues. Germline V lookup: CDR1 SNHLY, CDR2 FYNNEI. The CDR3 sequence: CASSEGRPQNQPQHF. The CDR3 DNA reads TGTGCCAGCAGTGAAGGACGACCGCAAAATCAGCCCCAGCATTTT.

The chain is built from TRBV5-1 and TRBJ2-1, with D tentatively TRBD2 (6 bases). The CDR3 runs to 18 residues. In germline, CDR1 is SGHRS, CDR2 YFSETQ. Between the trimmed V and J ends, which lost 4 bases and 5 bases, there was a span of 25 bases. CDR3 nucleotide sequence: TGCGCCAGCAGCCCCGGGCGAGCGGGCTTAGGAATAGACAATGAGCAGTTCTTC. Translating it yields CASSPGRAGLGIDNEQFF.

This clonotype was detected only a few times. The CDR3 nucleotides are TGTGCCAGCAGCTTAGTCGGGCTCAAGAATGAGCAGTTCTTC. Amino acids: CASSLVGLKNEQFF. The gene calls are TRBV11-2 and TRBJ2-1; no reliable D call. This CDR3 comprises 14 residues. CDR1 SGHAT and CDR2 FQNNGV come from the germline V gene. The V end lost 1 base, the J end lost 7 bases, and 11 bases lay between the germline ends.

This clonotype has only a few counts. This chain joins TRBV28 and TRBJ2-7; D unresolved. CDR1 is MDHEN, CDR2 SYDVKM, per germline. Trimming stripped 9 bases from V and 0 bases from J, with 12 bases between. The CDR3 extends over 13 amino acids. The CDR3 DNA sequence: TGTGCCAGTTACCGGCCGAGCTCCTACGAGCAGTACTTC. Protein: CASYRPSSYEQYF.

This clonotype was found a few times. This chain links TRBV4-1 with TRBJ1-1; tentatively, D is TRBD1 (6 bases). Trimming took off 7 bases at V and 1 base at J, with 7 bases between the two ends. The length of the CDR3 is 12 residues. Germline loops: CDR1 MGHRA, CDR2 YSYEKL. Written as DNA, the CDR3 is TGCGCCAGCATGGACAGGAACACTGAAGCTTTCTTT. Translated: CASMDRNTEAFF.

This sequence joins TRBV7-9 and TRBJ2-7; 11 bases are shared with TRBD2. V shed 4 bases, J shed 1 base, and the junction held 3 bases outside the gene matches. The CDR3 sequence is 15 residues long. In germline, CDR1 is SEHNR, CDR2 FQNEAQ (reference sequence). The DNA of the CDR3 is TGTGCCAGCAGCTCGGGACTAGCGGCATCCTACGAGCAGTACTTC. This translates into CASSSGLAASYEQYF.

Only a few counts were recorded for this clonotype. V gene TRBV7-3 combines with J gene TRBJ2-3; D not resolved. V shed 3 bases and J shed 5 bases, with 9 bases lying between them. Germline V gene lookup returns CDR1 SGHTA and CDR2 FQGTGA. This CDR3 has 13 residues. The CDR3 sequence is CASSFGQQDTQYF. CDR3 nucleotides: TGTGCCAGCAGCTTCGGGCAACAAGATACGCAGTATTTT.

The chain links TRBV2 to TRBJ2-1; TRBD2 matches at 8 bases. This CDR3 is built from 16 residues. After removal of 1 base from V and 4 bases from J, the junction contained 6 bases not matched to a gene. CDR1 is SNHLY and CDR2 is FYNNEI in the germline V gene. CDR3 bases: TGTGCCAGCAGTGAAGTAGGCGGGAGGTTATACAATGAGCAGTTCTTC. Translating it yields CASSEVGGRLYNEQFF.

The sample holds many counts of this clonotype. The chain recombines TRBV6-5 with TRBJ2-1; D perhaps matches TRBD2 (6 bases). Trimming stripped 8 bases from V and 7 bases from J, with 12 bases between. This CDR3 has 12 amino acids. CDR1 is MNHEY, CDR2 SVGAGI, per germline. CDR3 coding DNA: TGTGCCAGCTTAGCCGGAGGGAATGAGCAGTTCTTC. It yields the protein CASLAGGNEQFF.

This clonotype has a handful of counts. V usage is TRBV4-2 and J usage is TRBJ2-3; the match to TRBD2 covers 8 bases. V was clipped by 4 bases and J by 2 bases; unmatched bases: 8. CDR1 and CDR2 (germline): LGHNA, YNFKEQ. The length of the CDR3 is 16 residues. The CDR3 sequence is CASSPLIAGFTDTQYF. In DNA form, the CDR3 reads TGTGCCAGCAGCCCCCTAATAGCGGGGTTCACAGATACGCAGTATTTT.

This clonotype showed up just a few times. V gene TRBV6-5 combines with J gene TRBJ1-6; no clear D. The CDR3 is made up of 17 amino acids. Per the germline V gene, CDR1 is MNHEY and CDR2 is SVGAGI. V dropped 0 bases and J dropped 0 bases, with 9 bases sitting between them. The CDR3 bases are TGTGCCAGCAGTTACTCGTACACAAGCTCCTATAATTCACCCCTCCACTTT. Amino acids: CASSYSYTSSYNSPLHF.

This clonotype showed up many times. The chain uses TRBV20-1 and TRBJ2-1; possible D gene TRBD2, 5 bases. Trimming left V 6 bases short and J 4 bases short, with 19 bases between. Germline CDR1 reads DFQATT; CDR2 reads SNEGSKA (reference sequence). The CDR3 loop spans 15 amino acids. DNA for the CDR3: TGCAGTGCCACCGAAGGGCGGGCAGAATACAATGAGCAGTTCTTC. Translation: CSATEGRAEYNEQFF.

This clonotype turned up a few times. This sequence joins TRBV27 and TRBJ2-1, with D possibly being TRBD2 (6 bases). Germline CDR1 and CDR2: MNHEY and SMNVEV (reference sequence). The CDR3 contains 16 residues. V was pared by 8 bases and J by 0 bases, with 17 bases between. The chain's CDR3 is CASGHWRGSSYNEQFF. The CDR3 DNA sequence: TGTGCCAGCGGGCACTGGAGGGGAAGCTCCTACAATGAGCAGTTCTTC.